This T cell receptor beta chain came from a study of identical twins. Trimming removed 2 bases at V and 2 bases at J, with 14 bases between. This CDR3 comprises 16 residues. There are a few counts of this clonotype. Via MiXCR, TCRdb re-called the 5' RACE reads, giving one row per CDR3 protein. The sample consists of hundreds of thousands of distinct CDR3 sequences, about 7.5% of them appearing once. The same specimen was also included in a second study, on yellow fever vaccine responses in identical twins.

The sequenced material came from memory (CD45RO+) T cells sorted from blood. This receptor was obtained from a woman between 18 and 30 years old in good health. The V gene is TRBV12-3 or TRBV12-4, the J gene TRBJ2-3; D remains ambiguous. The CDR3 here is CASSLRLSYPTDTQYF. CDR3 nucleotide sequence: TGTGCCAGCAGTTTAAGACTGTCTTACCCCACAGATACGCAGTATTTT.